These 32 T cell receptor beta chains were all obtained from the same sample, sequenced in a study of CD8+CD57+ T cells in acquired aplastic anemia. Genomic DNA, the template, was used for profiling of the TCR beta VDJ and CDR3. TCRdb re-called the reads through MiXCR, storing one row per CDR3 protein. The table records over 150,000 distinct CDR3 sequences, about three fifths of them present only once. Flow cytometry had shown expanded CD8+CD57+ cells in the patients chosen for sequencing. The sample comprised sorted CD4+, CD8+, or CD8+CD57+ T cells (not recorded which) from PBMCs. Receptors originate from a human donor with aplastic anemia.

To note about this clonotype: A junction boundary mismatches the germline segment, possibly from a read error. This chain uses TRBV2 with TRBJ2-5; D might be TRBD1 (6 bases). Germline CDR1 and CDR2: SNHLY and FYNNEI. The CDR3 is 14 amino acids. CDR3 sequence reads: CASSQLQGLETQYF. The CDR3 DNA sequence: TGCGCCAGCAGCCAACTACAGGGTTTAGAGACCCAGTACTTC.

The V and J genes are TRBV10-3 and TRBJ1-2; no clear D gene. The CDR3 is 11 residues long. Between the trimmed V and J ends, which lost 4 bases and 7 bases, there was a span of 7 bases. In germline, CDR1 is ENHRY, CDR2 SYGVKD. The CDR3 sequence: CAISVPSGYTF. CDR3 nucleotide sequence: TGTGCCATCAGTGTCCCCTCTGGCTACACCTTC.

This clonotype was recorded a few times. The chain joins TRBV7-3 to TRBJ2-7; TRBD2 might be the D (5 bases). Germline V gene sequence: CDR1 SGHTA, CDR2 FQGTGA. With 0 bases removed from V and 5 bases from J, the gap between germline ends came to 8 bases. The CDR3 extends over 13 amino acids. This chain's CDR3 is CASSLTRRDEQYF. The CDR3 DNA reads as TGTGCCAGCAGCTTAACGAGGCGGGACGAGCAGTACTTC.

Of note for this clonotype: The CDR3 end shows no conserved phenylalanine or tryptophan, and so a read error is likely. The DNA is omitted, as the CDR3 cannot be located on it reliably, and the CDR3 follows TCRdb's listing. The rearrangement links TRBV12-5 to TRBJ2-5. The CDR3 length equals 14 residues, ends included. Looked up from germline, CDR1 is LGHNT and CDR2 is FRNRAP. CDR3 sequence: CASGLGGVRETLYS.

The chain employs TRBV7-2 and TRBJ2-7; TRBD2 might be the D (5 bases). The CDR3 consists of 14 residues. Per the germline V gene, CDR1 is SGHTA and CDR2 is FQGNSA. V shed 2 bases and J shed 5 bases, with 13 bases lying between them. The CDR3 nucleotides read TGTGCCAGCAGCTTACCCGACGAGGGAGACGAGCAGTACTTC. Protein sequence: CASSLPDEGDEQYF.

The chain joins TRBV7-6 to TRBJ1-1, with D tentatively TRBD1 (6 bases). V gave up 5 bases and J gave up 0 bases, with 13 bases separating them. Per germline, CDR1 SGHVS and CDR2 FNYEAQ. The CDR3 spans 15 residues. The CDR3 sequence: CASSLLQGMNTEAFF. CDR3 in DNA: TGTGCCAGCAGCCTTTTACAGGGAATGAACACTGAAGCTTTCTTT.

The genes are TRBV10-3 and TRBJ1-3; D unresolved. V was clipped by 3 bases and J by 2 bases, with 8 bases between them. CDR1 and CDR2 from the germline V gene are ENHRY and SYGVKD. This CDR3 has 14 residues. The CDR3 is CAISEWEPGNTIYF. The CDR3 DNA is TGTGCCATCAGTGAATGGGAACCTGGAAACACCATATATTTT.

This clonotype was seen a few times. Germline and junction disagree at one end, which may indicate a read error. This chain connects TRBV24-1 to TRBJ1-1; TRBD1 might be the D (6 bases). The CDR3 length is 15 residues. Germline CDR1 KGHDR, CDR2 SFDVKD. The CDR3 protein is CAPRKQDRKDTEAFF. The CDR3 DNA follows: TGTGCCCCCAGGAAACAGGACAGAAAGGACACTGAAGCTTTCTTT.

The table lists this clonotype with a few counts. The chain has TRBV7-9 and TRBJ2-1; D possibly matches TRBD1 or TRBD2 (5 bases each). V shed 2 bases and J shed 8 bases, with 10 bases lying between them. The CDR3 extends over 13 amino acids. Germline V gene data show CDR1 as SEHNR and CDR2 as FQNEAQ (reference sequence). This CDR3 reads CASSLPGTDEQFF. CDR3 DNA: TGTGCCAGCAGCTTACCAGGGACCGATGAGCAGTTCTTC.

This clonotype was seen ten or more times. The rearrangement joins TRBV19 to TRBJ2-5, with 8 bases lining up with TRBD1. The V segment lost 3 bases and the J segment 1 base; nucleotides outside the gene matches: 4. Germline-derived CDR1 and CDR2 are LNHDA and SQIVND (reference sequence). This CDR3 is built from 15 residues. The CDR3 region is CASSIMGQAQETQYF. CDR3 DNA sequence: TGTGCCAGTAGTATTATGGGACAGGCCCAAGAGACCCAGTACTTC.

In its sample, this clonotype was seen many times. The CDR3 region has the DNA TGTGCCAGCAGCTCGGGACAGGGTAACACCGGGGAGCTGTTTTTT. Translating gives CASSSGQGNTGELFF. The chain recombines TRBV5-8 with TRBJ2-2, with TRBD1 identical over 9 bases. The CDR3 covers 15 residues. Trimming cost V 3 bases and J 2 bases; bases outside gene matches: 2. Germline V CDR1 and CDR2: SGHTS, YDEGEE.

In this sample, this clonotype turned up many times. The V gene is TRBV5-1, the J gene TRBJ2-2; the match to TRBD1 covers 9 bases. Germline CDR1 reads SGHRS; CDR2 reads YFSETQ. The CDR3 spans 16 residues. V lost 0 bases, J lost 4 bases, and 4 bases stayed unmatched. DNA of the CDR3: TGCGCCAGCAGCTTGGACAGGGGGCGCGGCACCGGGGAGCTGTTTTTT. As protein: CASSLDRGRGTGELFF.

This sequence joins TRBV5-4 and TRBJ2-2; 8 positions match TRBD2. Trimming at V came to 0 bases and at J to 7 bases, leaving 11 bases not matched to a gene. The CDR3 runs 17 residues. Germline lookup yields CDR1 SGHNT and CDR2 YYREEE (reference sequence). The DNA for the CDR3 is TGTGCCAGCAGCTTGGAGGTTATAGCGGGATCAGTCGGGGAGCTGTTTTTT. The encoded protein is CASSLEVIAGSVGELFF.

The chain employs TRBV6-6 and TRBJ2-5, with D tentatively TRBD1 (5 bases). The CDR3 sequence is 14 residues long. In germline, CDR1 is MNHNY, CDR2 SVGAGI (reference sequence). The V end lost 7 bases, the J end lost 1 base, and 13 bases lay between the germline ends. As DNA, the CDR3 is TGTGCCAGCACTACACAGGCCTTCCAAGAGACCCAGTACTTC. This translates into CASTTQAFQETQYF.

This clonotype was detected only once. The rearrangement uses TRBV2 and TRBJ1-5; D not resolved. The V and J ends lost 0 bases and 7 bases respectively, with 16 bases between them. This CDR3 comprises 16 residues. Germline loops: CDR1 SNHLY, CDR2 FYNNEI. The chain's CDR3 is CASSEAKVWSEQPQHF. CDR3 DNA: TGTGCCAGCAGTGAAGCGAAGGTCTGGTCCGAACAGCCCCAGCATTTT.

The chain is built from TRBV7-9 and TRBJ1-2, with D perhaps matching TRBD1 (6 bases). The germline V and J ends were trimmed by 1 base and 0 bases, with 9 bases remaining between them. Germline loops: CDR1 SEHNR, CDR2 FQNEAQ (reference sequence). There are 15 residues in the CDR3. This CDR3 reads CASSLGGAANYGYTF. In nucleotides, the CDR3 is TGTGCCAGCAGCTTAGGGGGGGCAGCTAACTATGGCTACACCTTC.

This clonotype was observed at least ten times. CDR3 sequence: CASSLRGFNSPLHF. For the CDR3, the DNA is TGTGCCAGCAGTTTAAGGGGTTTCAATTCACCCCTCCACTTT. The rearrangement links TRBV27 to TRBJ1-6; D possibly corresponds to TRBD1 (5 bases). The CDR3 extends over 14 amino acids. The germline V gene encodes CDR1 MNHEY and CDR2 SMNVEV (reference sequence). Trimming cost V 2 bases and J 7 bases, with 9 bases left between them.

In its sample, this clonotype was seen many times. This chain connects TRBV27 to TRBJ2-7; D not certain. The CDR3 is 16 amino acids. Per the germline V gene, CDR1 is MNHEY and CDR2 is SMNVEV (reference sequence). Trimming cost V 0 bases and J 3 bases, with 15 bases left between them. CDR3 in amino acids: CASSLSIPGQFYEQYF. CDR3 sequence (DNA): TGTGCCAGCAGTTTATCGATCCCAGGCCAATTCTACGAGCAGTACTTC.

Turning to this clonotype: The junction departs from the called germline gene at one end, perhaps through a read error. This sequence joins TRBV7-7 and TRBJ2-5; 7 bases match TRBD1. The germline CDR1 and CDR2 sequences are SSHAT and FNYEAQ (reference sequence). This CDR3 is built from 14 residues. The CDR3 bases are TGTGCTAGCAGCACCAGACAGGGAAAAGAGACCCAGTACTTC. Its translation is CASSTRQGKETQYF.

The rearrangement uses TRBV10-3 and TRBJ1-1, with D uncertain. Germline CDR1 ENHRY, CDR2 SYGVKD. V was pared by 3 bases and J by 1 base, with 9 bases between. The CDR3 runs to 14 residues. The CDR3 bases are TGTGCCATCAGTGATACCACCGGGAACACTGAAGCTTTCTTT. Its protein product is CAISDTTGNTEAFF.

The chain combines TRBV29-1 with TRBJ2-6; D uncertain. V was clipped by 4 bases and J by 2 bases, with 9 bases between them. The CDR3 runs to 14 residues. The germline V gene has CDR1 SQVTM and CDR2 ANQGSEA. CDR3 in amino acids: CSVGAGAGANVLTF. In nucleotides, the CDR3 is TGCAGCGTTGGGGCTGGGGCTGGGGCCAACGTCCTGACTTTC. Complete variable domain (other parts from reference TRBV29-1 and TRBJ2-6): SAVISQKPSRDICQRGTSLTIQCQVDSQVTMMFWYRQQPGQSLTLIATANQGSEATYESGFVIDKFPISRPNLTFSTLTVSNMSPEDSSIYLCSVGAGAGANVLTFGAGSRLTVL.

This clonotype was recorded at least ten times. This sequence joins TRBV6-1 and TRBJ1-5; D is undetermined. CDR3 length equals 15 residues. The V and J ends lost 3 bases and 0 bases respectively, with 9 bases between them. The germline V gene has CDR1 MNHNS and CDR2 SASEGT. This CDR3 reads CASSDTGYSNQPQHF. The CDR3 coding sequence is TGTGCCAGCAGTGATACGGGTTATAGCAATCAGCCCCAGCATTTT.

This sequence joins TRBV24-1 and TRBJ2-3; weak D call: TRBD1 (6 bases). The germline gives CDR1 KGHDR, CDR2 SFDVKD. The CDR3 length is 16 residues. V lost 4 bases, J lost 2 bases, and 15 bases lay in between. DNA of the CDR3: TGTGCCACCAGTGACAGGGACACGGAATACACAGATACGCAGTATTTT. Translated, it gives CATSDRDTEYTDTQYF.

This clonotype appeared a few times. This chain joins TRBV7-8 and TRBJ2-7; D is possibly TRBD1 (5 bases). Germline CDR1 reads SGHVS; CDR2 reads FQNEAQ. The CDR3 runs 12 residues. Trimming removed 1 base from V and 8 bases from J, with 9 bases in between. The CDR3 sequence is CASSLDLGQQYF. For the CDR3, the DNA is TGTGCCAGCAGCTTAGATTTGGGGCAGCAGTACTTC.

This clonotype was counted between two and nine times. The genes are TRBV11-3 and TRBJ2-1; D not certain. Germline V lookup: CDR1 SGHNT, CDR2 YENEEA. This CDR3 has 15 residues. V lost 1 base to trimming and J lost 2 bases, with 9 bases between them. CDR3 nucleotide sequence: TGTGCCAGCAGCTTAGGGGCCGTCACCTACAATGAGCAGTTCTTC. Encoded protein: CASSLGAVTYNEQFF. The full variable domain, in which reference TRBV11-3 and TRBJ2-1 provide the parts outside the CDR3, is EAGVVQSPRYKIIEKKQPVAFWCNPISGHNTLYWYLQNLGQGPELLIRYENEEAVDDSQLPKDRFSAERLKGVDSTLKIQPAELGDSAVYLCASSLGAVTYNEQFFGPGTRLTVL.

V gene TRBV6-5 combines with J gene TRBJ2-4, with D tentatively TRBD1 (5 bases). CDR1 MNHEY and CDR2 SVGAGI come from the germline V gene. Trimming took 4 bases from V and 5 from J, leaving 12 bases between them. CDR3 length equals 14 residues. CDR3 loop: CASSSTLGENIQYF. In nucleotides, the CDR3 is TGTGCCAGCAGTTCCACCCTAGGGGAAAACATTCAGTACTTC.

The chain links TRBV2 to TRBJ1-2, with 8 positions matching TRBD1. The CDR3 has 15 residues. Trimming took 6 bases from V and 3 from J; bases not matched to a gene: 9. Germline CDR1 is SNHLY and CDR2 is FYNNEI. CDR3 sequence: CASSDLQGVDYGYTF. As DNA, the CDR3 is TGTGCCAGCAGCGATCTACAGGGGGTAGACTATGGCTACACCTTC.

The gene calls are TRBV7-6 and TRBJ2-7; D might be TRBD1 or TRBD2, each matching 5 bases. CDR1 is SGHVS, CDR2 FNYEAQ, per germline. This CDR3 spans 14 amino acids. Deletions cut 4 bases from V and 10 bases from J, with 20 bases between. The CDR3 sequence is CASSSEMGTCDQYF. The DNA of the CDR3 is TGTGCCAGCAGCTCCGAGATGGGGACCTGCGATCAGTACTTC. The full variable domain, with the rest looked up from reference TRBV7-6 and TRBJ2-7, is GAGVSQSPRYKVTKRGQDVALRCDPISGHVSLYWYRQALGQGPEFLTYFNYEAQQDKSGLPNDRFSAERPEGSISTLTIQRTEQRDSAMYRCASSSEMGTCDQYFGPGTRLTVT.

This chain connects TRBV7-9 to TRBJ2-2, with TRBD1 as a possible D gene (6 bases). Germline loops: CDR1 SEHNR, CDR2 FQNEAQ (reference sequence). Between the trimmed V and J ends, which lost 5 bases and 2 bases, there was a span of 15 bases. The length of the CDR3 is 16 residues. The CDR3, as DNA: TGTGCCAGCAGCCAGGTGGGACAACGAAACACCGGGGAGCTGTTTTTT. Translated, it gives CASSQVGQRNTGELFF. Looking up the rest from reference TRBV7-9 and TRBJ2-2 gives the full variable domain: DTGVSQNPRHKITKRGQNVTFRCDPISEHNRLYWYRQTLGQGPEFLTYFQNEAQLEKSRLLSDRFSAERPKGSFSTLEIQRTEQGDSAMYLCASSQVGQRNTGELFFGEGSRLTVL.

The CDR3 protein is CASSSEAGQGIEQYF. Here the CDR3 DNA reads TGTGCCAGCAGCTCGGAAGCGGGACAGGGGATCGAGCAGTACTTC. The rearrangement links TRBV7-9 to TRBJ2-7; 10 bases agree with TRBD1. CDR1 is SEHNR and CDR2 is FQNEAQ in the germline V gene (reference sequence). J lost 6 bases, V lost 4 bases, and 9 bases had no gene match. The CDR3 sequence is 15 residues long.

The V call is TRBV3-1, the J call TRBJ1-2; TRBD1 matches at 9 bases. This CDR3 has 14 residues. V shed 1 base, J shed 7 bases, and the junction held 4 bases outside the gene matches. Per germline, CDR1 LGHDT and CDR2 YNNKEL (reference sequence). For the CDR3, the DNA is TGTGCCAGCAGCCAAGTACAGGGGGCTGGTGGCTACACCTTC. Amino acid sequence: CASSQVQGAGGYTF.

This clonotype was found once. The rearrangement uses TRBV7-2 and TRBJ2-3, with D hard to call. Germline CDR1 SGHTA, CDR2 FQGNSA. The CDR3 is 13 amino acids. Trimming took 10 bases from V and 2 from J, leaving 13 bases between them. CDR3 in amino acids: CATSDSYTDTQYF. The CDR3 DNA sequence: TGTGCCACCAGTGATTCGTACACAGATACGCAGTATTTT.